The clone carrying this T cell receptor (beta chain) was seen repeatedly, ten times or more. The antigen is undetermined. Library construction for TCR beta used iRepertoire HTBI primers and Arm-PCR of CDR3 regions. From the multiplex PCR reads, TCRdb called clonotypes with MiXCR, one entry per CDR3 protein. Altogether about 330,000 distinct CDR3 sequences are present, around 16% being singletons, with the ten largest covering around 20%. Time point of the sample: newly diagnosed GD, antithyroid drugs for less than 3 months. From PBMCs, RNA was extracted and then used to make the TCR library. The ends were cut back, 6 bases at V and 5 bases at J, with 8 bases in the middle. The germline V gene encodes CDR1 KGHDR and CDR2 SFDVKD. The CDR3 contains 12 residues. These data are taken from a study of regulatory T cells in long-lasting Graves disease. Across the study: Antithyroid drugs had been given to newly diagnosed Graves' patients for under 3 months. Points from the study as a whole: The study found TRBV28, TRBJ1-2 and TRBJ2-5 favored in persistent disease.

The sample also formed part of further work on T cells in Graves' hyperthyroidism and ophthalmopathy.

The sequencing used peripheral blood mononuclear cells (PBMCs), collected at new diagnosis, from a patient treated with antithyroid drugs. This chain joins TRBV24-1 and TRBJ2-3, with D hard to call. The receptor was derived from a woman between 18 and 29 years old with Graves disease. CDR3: CATSQSRDTQYF. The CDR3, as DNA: TGTGCCACCAGTCAGAGCCGAGATACGCAGTATTTT.